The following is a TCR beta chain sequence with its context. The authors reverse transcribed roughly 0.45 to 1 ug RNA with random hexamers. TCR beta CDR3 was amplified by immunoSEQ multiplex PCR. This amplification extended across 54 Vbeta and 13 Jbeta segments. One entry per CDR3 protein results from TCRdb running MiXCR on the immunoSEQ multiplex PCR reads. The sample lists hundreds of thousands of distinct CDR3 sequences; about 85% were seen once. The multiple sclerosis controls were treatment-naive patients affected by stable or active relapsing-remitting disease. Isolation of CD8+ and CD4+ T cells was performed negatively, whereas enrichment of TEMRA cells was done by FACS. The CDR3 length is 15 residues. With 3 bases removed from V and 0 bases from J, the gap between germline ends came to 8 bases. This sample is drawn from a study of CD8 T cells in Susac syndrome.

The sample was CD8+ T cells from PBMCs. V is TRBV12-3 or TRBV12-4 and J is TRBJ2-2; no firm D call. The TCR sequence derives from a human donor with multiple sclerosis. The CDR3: CASSFGLANTGELFF. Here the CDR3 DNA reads TGTGCCAGCAGTTTTGGGTTGGCGAACACCGGGGAGCTGTTTTTT.